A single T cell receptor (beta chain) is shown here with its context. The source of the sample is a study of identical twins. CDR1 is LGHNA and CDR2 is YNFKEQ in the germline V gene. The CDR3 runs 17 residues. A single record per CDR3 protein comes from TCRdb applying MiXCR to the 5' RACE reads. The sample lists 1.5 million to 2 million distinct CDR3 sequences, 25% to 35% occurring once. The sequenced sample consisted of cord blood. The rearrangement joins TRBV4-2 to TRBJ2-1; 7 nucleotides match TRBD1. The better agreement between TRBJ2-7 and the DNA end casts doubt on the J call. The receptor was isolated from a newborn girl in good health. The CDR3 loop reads CASSHRDRPSSYNEQYF. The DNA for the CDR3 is TGTGCCAGCAGCCATCGGGACAGACCGAGCTCCTACAATGAGCAGTACTTC.